This TCR beta chain was obtained from a study of T cells of healthy individuals. TCRdb called the 5' RACE reads again in MiXCR, with one record for every CDR3 protein. This table has about 63,000 distinct CDR3 sequences, 15% to 20% appearing once. The CDR3 is made up of 14 amino acids. Germline V gene data show CDR1 as DFQATT and CDR2 as SNEGSKA (reference sequence). The V and J ends lost 2 bases and 3 bases, in that order; junction bases with no gene match: 0. The origin of this receptor is a human donor in good health. The chain employs TRBV20-1 and TRBJ2-2; 10 nucleotides agree with TRBD2. The CDR3 coding sequence is TGCAGTGCTAGACTAGCGGGAGACACCGGGGAGCTGTTTTTT. This gives the protein CSARLAGDTGELFF.